Below, one TCR beta chain is given with its context. Its binding antigen is unknown. Base qualities were left out, and no much larger clone turns up one base away. Receptor libraries were prepared by PCR. TCRdb records Illumina HiSeq 2500 as the sequencer. TCR library preparation used molecular barcoding, with unique molecular identifiers applied to normalize quantification of the TCRbeta repertoire. TCRdb reprocessing: public reads trimmed at Q25 with fastp, clones called with MiXCR, in-frame beta chains kept. Identical CDR3 protein sequences are pooled into one entry, listed with their most common genes and DNA. For this sample the table gives approximately 1,000,000 distinct CDR3 sequences, of which about 26% were detected only once. Roughly 30% of the sample is taken by the ten largest. This sample is part of a study of T-cell reconstitution after alpha-beta-depleted transplantation in children (dated by TCRdb to the mid-2010s). With regard to the full study: T-cell immune reconstitution after TCRalphabeta/CD19-depleted allogeneic hematopoietic cell transplantation in children was quantitatively tracked in the study by means of TCR repertoire profiling. What the study reported, not specific to this receptor: In some patients, the high TCRbeta diversity seen at day 60 was put down to recipient T cells and intrathymic progenitors that had survived conditioning. Hyperexpanded clone frequencies declined over subsequent months; after one year, T-cell counts and TCRbeta diversity were mostly attributed to newly produced T cells. The apparently early alphabetaT-cell count recovery about two months after transplant was reportedly dependent on only several hundred rapidly expanded clones derived from non-depleted graft cells.

Sequences DFQATT (CDR1) and SNEGSKA (CDR2) are obtained from the germline V gene (reference sequence). The CDR3 starts with the cysteine, ends with the phenylalanine, and has 12 residues. Just the 36-base CDR3 DNA is kept, in frame starting at base 1. V lost 2 bases and J lost 4 bases; the stretch between them is 7 bases long. The treatment or condition label for this specimen denotes: allogeneic hematopoietic cell transplantation with graft depleted of TCRalphabeta T cells and CD19 B cells. The children who served as transplant recipients had been given grafts of TCRalphabeta/CD19-depleted allogeneic hematopoietic cells.

Sequenced material: PBMCs, mostly from graft donor cells, taken 360 days after TCRalphabeta/CD19-depleted stem cell transplant. The source is a boy younger than two who had a stem cell transplant for SCID, so the T cells may come from the graft donor. In this chain, TRBV20-1 is recombined with TRBJ2-3, with the D gene uncertain. The nucleotides are TGCAGTGCTAGAATCCTCCCAGATACGCAGTATTTT. It translates to CSARILPDTQYF.